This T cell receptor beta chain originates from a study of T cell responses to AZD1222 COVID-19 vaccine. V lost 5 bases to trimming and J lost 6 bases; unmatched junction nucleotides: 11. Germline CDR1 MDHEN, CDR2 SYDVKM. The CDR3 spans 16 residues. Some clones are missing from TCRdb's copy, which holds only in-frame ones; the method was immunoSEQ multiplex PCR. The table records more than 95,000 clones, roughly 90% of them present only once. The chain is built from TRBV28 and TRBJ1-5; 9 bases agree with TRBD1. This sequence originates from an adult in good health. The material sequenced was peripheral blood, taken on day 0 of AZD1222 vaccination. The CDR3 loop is CASSPLRQGGTQPQHF. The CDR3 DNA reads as TGTGCCAGCAGTCCCCTACGACAGGGGGGAACTCAGCCCCAGCATTTT.